Below are 19 T cell receptor beta chains sequenced from a single sample in a study of cytomegalovirus exposure and HLA in healthy donors. Some clones are missing from TCRdb's copy, which holds only in-frame ones; the method was immunoSEQ multiplex PCR. The data show some 100,000 clones, approximately 91% seen once. The specimen sequenced was PBMCs. The receptors come from a woman aged 18-29 years in good health and CMV-seronegative.

The chain employs TRBV19 and TRBJ1-2; tentatively, D is TRBD1 (6 bases). The germline V gene encodes CDR1 LNHDA and CDR2 SQIVND (reference sequence). The CDR3 has 13 residues. With 7 bases removed from V and 4 bases from J, the gap between germline ends came to 13 bases. The CDR3 DNA sequence: TGTGCCAGTACCAACCGACAGGTCTATGGCTACACCTTC. Residues: CASTNRQVYGYTF.

This chain links TRBV20-1 with TRBJ2-7; TRBD2 agrees at 7 bases. This CDR3 contains 11 residues. V shed 1 base, J shed 12 bases, and the junction held 6 bases outside the gene matches. The V gene's germline CDR1 is DFQATT and CDR2 SNEGSKA (reference sequence). The CDR3 nucleotides read TGCAGTGCTAGAGGGGCTAGCGGCTGGTACTTC. Its translation is CSARGASGWYF.

This clone occurred once. The chain links TRBV19 to TRBJ2-7; the D gene is possibly TRBD1 (5 bases). CDR3 length: 13 amino acids. CDR1 and CDR2 from the germline V gene are LNHDA and SQIVND (reference sequence). The V end was cut by 3 bases, the J end by 4 bases, with 10 bases between. The CDR3 sequence: CASSIGHLYEQYF. The CDR3 DNA is TGTGCCAGTAGTATTGGACACTTATACGAGCAGTACTTC.

The CDR3 sequence is CATRVDEQFF. In DNA form, the CDR3 reads TGCGCCACACGGGTGGATGAGCAGTTCTTC. The chain has TRBV10-2 and TRBJ2-1; D ambiguous. CDR1 WSHSY and CDR2 SAAADI come from the germline V gene. This CDR3 region has 10 residues. V gave up 10 bases and J gave up 8 bases, with 9 bases separating them.

The V and J genes are TRBV14 and TRBJ2-1; D gene unclear. This CDR3 comprises 12 residues. The ends were cut back, 4 bases at V and 9 bases at J, with 10 bases in the middle. Germline CDR1 reads SGHDN; CDR2 reads FVKESK. This CDR3 is CASSPERGEQFF. The CDR3 coding sequence is TGTGCCAGCAGCCCTGAGCGTGGTGAGCAGTTCTTC.

This clone was counted only a few times. The rearrangement uses TRBV6-1 and TRBJ2-7; TRBD1 matches 7 bases. The V gene's germline CDR1 is MNHNS and CDR2 SASEGT. The length of the CDR3 is 15 residues. The V and J ends lost 4 bases and 0 bases, in that order; junction bases with no gene match: 6. CDR3 amino acids: CASSVSGTASYEQYF. The CDR3 nucleotides read TGTGCCAGCAGTGTATCCGGGACAGCCTCCTACGAGCAGTACTTC.

The chain uses TRBV4-1 and TRBJ2-7; 7 positions agree with TRBD2. The CDR3 consists of 17 residues. V shed 1 base and J 3 bases; nucleotides not matched to a gene: 12. From germline, CDR1 is MGHRA and CDR2 YSYEKL. The CDR3 protein is CASSQVLEASGSYEQYF. The CDR3 DNA reads TGCGCCAGCAGCCAAGTGTTGGAGGCTAGCGGTAGCTACGAGCAGTACTTC.

The rearrangement joins TRBV4-3 to TRBJ2-3; 8 nucleotides align to TRBD2. J was trimmed by 2 bases and V by 2 bases; bases with no gene match: 6. The germline gives CDR1 LGHNA, CDR2 YSLEER. The CDR3 covers 16 residues. CDR3 coding DNA: TGCGCCAGCAGCCAAACCCTAGCGGGTATCACAGATACGCAGTATTTT. The encoded protein is CASSQTLAGITDTQYF.

V and J are TRBV5-4 and TRBJ2-3; TRBD1 matches at 7 bases. Trimming removed 3 bases from V and 2 bases from J; junction bases left unmatched: 6. The CDR3 consists of 15 residues. CDR1 and CDR2 (germline): SGHNT, YYREEE (reference sequence). DNA for the CDR3: TGTGCCAGCAGCTGGGACAGTCAACACACAGATACGCAGTATTTT. The encoded protein is CASSWDSQHTDTQYF. Full variable domain (rest looked up from reference TRBV5-4 and TRBJ2-3): ETGVTQSPTHLIKTRGQQVTLRCSSQSGHNTVSWYQQALGQGPQFIFQYYREEENGRGNFPPRFSGLQFPNYSSELNVNALELDDSALYLCASSWDSQHTDTQYFGPGTRLTVL.

The chain uses TRBV7-9 and TRBJ1-1; possible D gene TRBD1, 6 bases. V lost 5 bases and J lost 4, with 11 bases in between. The CDR3 loop spans 13 amino acids. Germline CDR1 reads SEHNR; CDR2 reads FQNEAQ (reference sequence). The CDR3 DNA follows: TGTGCCAGCAGCCCAGTAGGGGGCACTGAAGCTTTCTTT. Translation: CASSPVGGTEAFF.

This clone appeared a single time. V usage is TRBV7-2 and J usage is TRBJ1-2; D is unresolved. This CDR3 is built from 15 residues. V gave up 3 bases and J gave up 6 bases, with 17 bases separating them. Per germline, CDR1 SGHTA and CDR2 FQGNSA. The CDR3 reads CASSFAPRGDHGYTF. The CDR3 nucleotides read TGTGCCAGCAGCTTCGCTCCTCGGGGTGATCATGGCTACACCTTC.

V usage is TRBV5-8 and J usage is TRBJ1-1; the match to TRBD1 covers 10 bases. The CDR3 is 14 residues long. The V segment lost 4 bases and the J segment 6 bases; nucleotides outside the gene matches: 6. The V gene's germline CDR1 is SGHTS and CDR2 YDEGEE. CDR3 nucleotides: TGTGCCAGCAGCCCGCGACAGGGGGCCGCTGAAGCTTTCTTT. Protein: CASSPRQGAAEAFF.

This chain links TRBV5-1 with TRBJ2-1; D possibly corresponds to TRBD1 (7 bases). Germline V lookup: CDR1 SGHRS, CDR2 YFSETQ. The CDR3 runs to 13 residues. V lost 4 bases to trimming and J lost 8 bases, with 13 bases between them. This chain's CDR3 is CASSISRGDEQFF. The CDR3 DNA reads as TGCGCCAGCAGCATAAGCAGGGGGGATGAGCAGTTCTTC.

CDR3 in DNA: TGTGCCAGCAGTTTCGCAGGGGGCTTCTACAATGAGCAGTTCTTC. It codes for CASSFAGGFYNEQFF. The J gene is TRBJ2-1, the V gene TRBV27; 8 bases line up with TRBD1. The V segment lost 3 bases and the J segment 3 bases; nucleotides outside the gene matches: 4. The germline gives CDR1 MNHEY, CDR2 SMNVEV (reference sequence). The CDR3 spans 15 residues.

This clone has a single count. The chain joins TRBV6-1 to TRBJ1-3; the D gene is possibly TRBD1 (6 bases). V was clipped by 4 bases and J by 3 bases, with 10 bases between them. This CDR3 spans 14 amino acids. Per the germline V gene, CDR1 is MNHNS and CDR2 is SASEGT. The DNA of the CDR3 is TGTGCCAGCAGTGCACAGGGTTATGGAAACACCATATATTTT. This translates into CASSAQGYGNTIYF.

Concerning this clone: This same CDR3 is encoded by further DNA sequences in the sample. This rearrangement joins TRBV5-6 to TRBJ1-1; the D gene is possibly TRBD1 (5 bases). The germline gives CDR1 SGHDT, CDR2 YYEEEE. V lost 2 bases and J lost 5, with 7 bases in between. This CDR3 region has 12 residues. CDR3 DNA sequence: TGTGCCAGCAGCTTCGGGGGAACTGAAGCTTTCTTT. This gives the protein CASSFGGTEAFF.

The CDR3 region has the DNA TGTGCCAGCAGCTTAGTGCCCTTAGAACCGAACACCGGGGAGCTGTTTTTT. This sequence encodes CASSLVPLEPNTGELFF. The chain has TRBV11-2 and TRBJ2-2; D remains ambiguous. The V and J ends lost 1 base and 0 bases respectively, with 12 bases between them. From germline, CDR1 is SGHAT and CDR2 FQNNGV. The length of the CDR3 is 17 residues. The full variable domain, with the rest looked up from reference TRBV11-2 and TRBJ2-2, is EAGVAQSPRYKIIEKRQSVAFWCNPISGHATLYWYQQILGQGPKLLIQFQNNGVVDDSQLPKDRFSAERLKGVDSTLKIQPAKLEDSAVYLCASSLVPLEPNTGELFFGEGSRLTVL.

The rearrangement joins TRBV4-2 to TRBJ2-3; 11 positions agree with TRBD2. Germline V gene data show CDR1 as LGHNA and CDR2 as YNFKEQ. V lost 1 base, J lost 5 bases, and 14 bases stayed unmatched. There are 19 residues in the CDR3. The CDR3 region has the DNA TGTGCCAGCAGCCAAGTGTCTCTAGCGGGAGGCAGGGTGGAAGATACGCAGTATTTT. Protein: CASSQVSLAGGRVEDTQYF.

This clone is a singleton in its sample. The V and J genes are TRBV14 and TRBJ1-1; D unclear. V shed 1 base and J shed 1 base, with 10 bases lying between them. The germline V gene encodes CDR1 SGHDN and CDR2 FVKESK. This CDR3 spans 15 amino acids. CDR3 DNA: TGTGCCAGCAGCCAAGGGGCGTGGTCGAACACTGAAGCTTTCTTT. Its translation: CASSQGAWSNTEAFF.